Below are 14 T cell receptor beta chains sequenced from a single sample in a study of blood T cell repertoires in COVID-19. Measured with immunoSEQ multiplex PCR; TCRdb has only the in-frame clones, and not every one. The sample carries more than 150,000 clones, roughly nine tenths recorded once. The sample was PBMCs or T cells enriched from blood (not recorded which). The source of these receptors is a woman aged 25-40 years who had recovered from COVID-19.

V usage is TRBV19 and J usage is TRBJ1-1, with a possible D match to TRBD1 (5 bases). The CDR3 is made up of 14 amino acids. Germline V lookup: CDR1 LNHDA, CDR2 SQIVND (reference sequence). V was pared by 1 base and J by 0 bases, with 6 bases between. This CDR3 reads CASSIGTLNTEAFF. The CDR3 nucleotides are TGTGCCAGTAGTATAGGGACACTGAACACTGAAGCTTTCTTT. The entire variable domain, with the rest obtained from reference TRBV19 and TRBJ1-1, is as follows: DGGITQSPKYLFRKEGQNVTLSCEQNLNHDAMYWYRQDPGQGLRLIYYSQIVNDFQKGDIAEGYSVSREKKESFPLTVTSAQKNPTAFYLCASSIGTLNTEAFFGQGTRLTVV.

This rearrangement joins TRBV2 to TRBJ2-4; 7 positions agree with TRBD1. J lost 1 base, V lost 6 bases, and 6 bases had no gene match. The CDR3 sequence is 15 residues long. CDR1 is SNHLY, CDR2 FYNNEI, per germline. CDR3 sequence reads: CASRNRGTAKNIQYF. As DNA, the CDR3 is TGTGCCAGCAGAAACAGGGGTACTGCCAAAAACATTCAGTACTTC.

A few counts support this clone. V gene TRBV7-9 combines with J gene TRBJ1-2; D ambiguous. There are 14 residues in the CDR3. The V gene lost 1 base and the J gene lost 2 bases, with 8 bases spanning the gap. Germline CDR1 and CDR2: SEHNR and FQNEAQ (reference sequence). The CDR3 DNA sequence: TGTGCCAGCAGCTTAGATGGAGGGAACTATGGCTACACCTTC. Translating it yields CASSLDGGNYGYTF.

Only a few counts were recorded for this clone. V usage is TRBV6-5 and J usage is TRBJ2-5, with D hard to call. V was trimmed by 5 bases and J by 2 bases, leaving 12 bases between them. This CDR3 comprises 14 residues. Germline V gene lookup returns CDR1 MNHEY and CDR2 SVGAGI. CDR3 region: CASSPTREQETQYF. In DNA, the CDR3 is TGTGCCAGCAGTCCCACACGTGAACAAGAGACCCAGTACTTC.

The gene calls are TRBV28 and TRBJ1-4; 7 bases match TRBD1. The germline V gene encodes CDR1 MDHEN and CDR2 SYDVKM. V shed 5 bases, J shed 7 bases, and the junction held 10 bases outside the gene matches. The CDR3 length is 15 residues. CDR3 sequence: CASSSSGGRGEKLFF. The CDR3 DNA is TGTGCCAGCAGTAGCTCAGGGGGTAGGGGTGAAAAACTGTTTTTT.

This chain's CDR3 is CASSRGTGAGNTIYF. Written as DNA, the CDR3 is TGTGCCAGCAGCCGCGGGACAGGGGCTGGAAACACCATATATTTT. The chain has TRBV5-4 and TRBJ1-3; 10 positions agree with TRBD1. CDR3 length: 15 amino acids. J gave up 2 bases and V 4 bases, and 3 bases lay outside the gene matches. The V gene's germline CDR1 is SGHNT and CDR2 YYREEE (reference sequence).

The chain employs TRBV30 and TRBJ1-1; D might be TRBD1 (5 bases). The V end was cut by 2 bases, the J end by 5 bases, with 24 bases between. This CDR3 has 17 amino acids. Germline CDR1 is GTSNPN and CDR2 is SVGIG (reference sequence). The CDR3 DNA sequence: TGTGCCTGGAGTAAGTCCAAGGCCTTCCCCCAGGGTACTGAAGCTTTCTTT. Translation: CAWSKSKAFPQGTEAFF.

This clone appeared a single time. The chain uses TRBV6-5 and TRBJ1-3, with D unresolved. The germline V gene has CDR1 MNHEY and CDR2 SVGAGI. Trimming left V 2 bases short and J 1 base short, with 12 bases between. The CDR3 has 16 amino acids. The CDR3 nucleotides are TGTGCCAGCAGTTACCCTAGCTCCGGTTCTGGAAACACCATATATTTT. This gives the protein CASSYPSSGSGNTIYF.

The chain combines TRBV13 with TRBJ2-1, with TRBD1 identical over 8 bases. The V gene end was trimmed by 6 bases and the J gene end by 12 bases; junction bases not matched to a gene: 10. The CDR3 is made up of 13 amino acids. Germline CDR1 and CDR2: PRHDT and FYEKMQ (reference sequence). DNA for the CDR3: TGTGCCAGCAGTTTTAATTCCGGGACAGGGCAGTTCTTC. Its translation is CASSFNSGTGQFF.

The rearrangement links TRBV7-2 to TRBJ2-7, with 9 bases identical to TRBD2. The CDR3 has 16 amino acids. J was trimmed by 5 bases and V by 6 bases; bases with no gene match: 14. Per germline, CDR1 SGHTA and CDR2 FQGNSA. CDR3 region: CASRPSRAGGPDEQYF. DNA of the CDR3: TGTGCCAGCAGACCCTCTCGTGCGGGAGGGCCCGACGAGCAGTACTTC.

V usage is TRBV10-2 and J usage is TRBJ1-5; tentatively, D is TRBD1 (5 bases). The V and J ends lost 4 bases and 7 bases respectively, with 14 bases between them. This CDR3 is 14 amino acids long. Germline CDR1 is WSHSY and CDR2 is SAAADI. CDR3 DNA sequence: TGCGCCAGCAGTGGTCCAGGGCAACTACAGCCCCAGCATTTT. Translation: CASSGPGQLQPQHF.

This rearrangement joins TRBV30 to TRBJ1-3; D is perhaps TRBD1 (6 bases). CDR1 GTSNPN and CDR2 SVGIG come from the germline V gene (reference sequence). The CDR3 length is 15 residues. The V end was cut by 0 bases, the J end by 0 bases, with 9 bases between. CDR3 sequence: CAWSVGQNSGNTIYF. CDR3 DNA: TGTGCCTGGAGTGTAGGACAGAACTCTGGAAACACCATATATTTT.

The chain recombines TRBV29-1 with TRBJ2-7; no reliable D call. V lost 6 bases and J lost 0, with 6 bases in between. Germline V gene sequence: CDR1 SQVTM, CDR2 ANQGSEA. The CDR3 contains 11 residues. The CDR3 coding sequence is TGCAGCGTCTGGAGCTCCTACGAGCAGTACTTC. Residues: CSVWSSYEQYF.

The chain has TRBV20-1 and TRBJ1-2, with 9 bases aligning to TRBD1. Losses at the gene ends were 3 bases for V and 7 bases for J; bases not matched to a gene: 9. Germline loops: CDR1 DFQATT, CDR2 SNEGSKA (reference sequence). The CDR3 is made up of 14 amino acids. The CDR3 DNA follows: TGCAGTGCTAGTACAGGGGGCCTCTTTAGTGGCTACACCTTC. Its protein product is CSASTGGLFSGYTF.